The TCR beta chain under discussion was sequenced for a study of shared clonotypes between healthy human individuals (dated by TCRdb to about 2020). About the study as a whole: The cohort included a few men and two women between 18 and 49 years of age. Libraries were prepared and TCR repertoires were sequenced by different laboratories using diverse techniques, in order to increase sequencing depth and limit assay-specific biases. Per donor, three plates each were used for CD4 naive and CD4 memory, two for CD8 naive, and one for CD8 memory. Per donor, leukapheresis produced somewhere between about 0.9 and 10 billion PBMCs. Blood TCR repertoires of several healthy adults were deeply sequenced to estimate repertoire size and the extent of clonotype sharing between individuals.

Using the deep immunoSEQ assay, TCR CDR3 regions were amplified from genomic DNA by multiplex PCR. For each cell subset, the extracted genomic DNA was distributed evenly across all wells of several immunoSEQ 96-well plates, and each plate served as one replicate. For sorted subsets, about 0.2 ug genomic DNA, equal to tens of thousands of T cell genomes, was loaded into each replicate PCR. Purified libraries were measured with a Qubit 3.0 fluorometer, size-checked on a Bioanalyzer 2100, and measured again with the KAPA Library Quantification kit. Each immunoSEQ 96-well plate was sequenced on its own single-read 150-cycle Illumina NextSeq 550 flow cell. The paper's data handling went like this. The immunoSEQ output contained only junctional sequences without quality scores, so filtering could not match that applied to full-length reads. To assign V/J genes and CDR3, sequences were annotated against IMGT germline references using PyIR, a Python wrapper for IgBLAST v1.9. Any read was removed if the V/J assignment was weak (E-value above 1e-6), the CDR3 was missing, or the read contained stop codons, out-of-frame junctions, or ambiguous translated residues. V3J clonotypes were defined as sequences sharing an identical inferred V gene, J gene, and CDR3 amino acid sequence. Percentage overlap between repertoires was computed as shared unique clonotypes divided by the size of the smaller repertoire. Three approaches were used to assess repertoire richness: RTK rarefaction, the Chao1 estimator, and Recon v2.1 estimates of unobserved clonotypes. Generation probabilities for all TCRbeta clonotypes obtained by the gDNA method from a few donors were computed using OLGA. Here the immuneACCESS table is served through TCRdb, limited to in-frame sequences with V and J called. Missing clones are a known gap in these copies; in checked studies unresolved V genes cover under half, and the rest lacks a known reason. V, J and clone size are those of that table, while D and trimming were read from the DNA. This sample lists 2 million to 2.5 million clones; around 95% were detected once. Around 0.13% of the sample is in the top ten clones.

The donors were healthy, HIV-negative adults who had no recently reported acute infections or vaccinations. All donors were Caucasian adults living in Nashville, Tennessee, USA. CD4+ T cells were enriched by magnetic negative selection, after which naive cells were positively selected on CD45RA and the negative fraction was taken as the memory subset. Blood was obtained by leukapheresis, after which PBMCs were separated by Ficoll-Histopaque density gradient centrifugation and cryopreserved in liquid nitrogen vapor phase. Analytical flow cytometry was used to check the purity and quantity of each magnetically sorted T cell population. Each sorted fraction had its genomic DNA isolated and then quantified by UV absorbance on a Nanodrop 2000c. Overall results and qualifications from the work: Sampling was restricted to blood, and TCR repertoires in tissues likely differ from the TCR repertoires found in blood. Pairwise subsampling led to the expectation that sequencing depth would affect the degree of clonotype sharing among donors. Incomplete sequencing was indicated by rarefaction of sorted-subset datasets, despite the large sequencing depth. Because the study included only a small number of donors, the genetic and exposure-history diversity represented was limited. Across a few donors, roughly 5.4% of naive CD4, 3% to 4% of naive CD8, about 2% of memory CD4, and 0.4% of memory CD8 clonotypes were shared. Naive subsets generally had larger estimated clonotype richness than memory subsets did. Higher generation probabilities were observed for clonotypes shared by all four sorted-subset donors than for non-shared clonotypes.

Concerning this clone: Its antigen remains undetermined. Base quality data are lacking; no much larger clone is found one base away.

The clonotype originates from a man aged 18 to 29 in good health. The sequencing sample was made of naive CD4+ T cells sorted from blood. The cell subset or site label of this sample denotes: CD45RA+ positively selected.

The DNA is as follows: TGTGCCAGCAGTCCTGGTGGGGGATCGGATGGCTACACCTTC. Its coded protein is CASSPGGGSDGYTF. The chain uses TRBV28 and TRBJ1-2, and perhaps TRBD1 as D gene, on 5 matching bases. V was cut back by 5 bases and J by 6 bases, leaving a gap of 16 bases between them. As encoded in the germline V gene, CDR1 is MDHEN while CDR2 is SYDVKM. From the cysteine up to the phenylalanine, the CDR3 has a length of 14 residues. Of all the DNA, just the CDR3 is kept, 42 bases in frame from base 1.